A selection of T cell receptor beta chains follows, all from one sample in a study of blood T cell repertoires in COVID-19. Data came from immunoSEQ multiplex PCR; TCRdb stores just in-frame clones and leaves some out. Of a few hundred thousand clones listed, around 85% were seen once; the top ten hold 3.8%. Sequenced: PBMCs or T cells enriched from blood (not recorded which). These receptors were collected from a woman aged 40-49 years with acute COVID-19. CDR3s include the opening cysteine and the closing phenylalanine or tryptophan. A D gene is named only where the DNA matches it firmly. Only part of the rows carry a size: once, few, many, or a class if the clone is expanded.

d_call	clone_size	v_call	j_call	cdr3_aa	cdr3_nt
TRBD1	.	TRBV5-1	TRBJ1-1	CASSLAPGTGPEGAFF	TGCGCCAGCAGCTTGGCACCCGGGACAGGGCCGGAAGGAGCTTTCTTT
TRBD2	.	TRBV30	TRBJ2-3	CAVAGVADTQYF	TGTGCCGTAGCGGGAGTGGCAGATACGCAGTATTTT
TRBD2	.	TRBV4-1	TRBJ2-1	CASSQDYTSVYNEQFF	TGCGCCAGCAGCCAAGATTATACTAGCGTTTACAATGAGCAGTTCTTC
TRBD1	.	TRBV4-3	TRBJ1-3	CASSQAPGGTGNTIYF	TGCGCCAGCAGCCAAGCCCCAGGGGGGACTGGAAACACCATATATTTT
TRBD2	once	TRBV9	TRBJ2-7	CASSGVAGVGEQYF	TGTGCCAGCTCAGGCGTTGCGGGAGTTGGCGAGCAGTACTTC
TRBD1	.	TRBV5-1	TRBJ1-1	CASSRQGKEAFF	TGCGCCAGCAGCCGACAGGGCAAGGAAGCTTTCTTT
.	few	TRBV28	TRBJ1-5	CASSFPSSRQAMAYSNQPQHF	TGTGCCAGCAGTTTCCCCTCATCCCGGCAGGCAATGGCCTATAGCAATCAGCCCCAGCATTTT
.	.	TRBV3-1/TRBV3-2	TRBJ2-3	CASSQVNRPGSTDTQYF	TGTGCCAGCAGCCAAGTCAATAGACCGGGGTCCACAGATACGCAGTATTTT
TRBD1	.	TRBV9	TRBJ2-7	CASSVGGTGGYEQYF	TGTGCCAGCAGCGTAGGGGGGACAGGGGGCTACGAGCAGTACTTC
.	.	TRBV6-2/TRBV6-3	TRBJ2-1	CASSPLKGEGNNEQFF	TGTGCCAGCAGCCCGCTCAAGGGGGAGGGGAACAATGAGCAGTTCTTC
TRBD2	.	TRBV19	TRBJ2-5	CASSPLAGGGETQYF	TGTGCCAGTAGTCCCCTAGCGGGAGGGGGCGAGACCCAGTACTTC
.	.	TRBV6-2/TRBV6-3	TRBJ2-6	CASSFRQPGANVLTF	TGTGCCAGCAGTTTTCGACAGCCCGGGGCCAACGTCCTGACTTTC
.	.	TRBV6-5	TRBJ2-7	CASSYVQGHEQYF	TGTGCCAGCAGTTACGTCCAGGGCCACGAGCAGTACTTC
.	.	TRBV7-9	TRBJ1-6	CASSLNANSPLHF	TGTGCCAGCAGCTTGAACGCGAATTCACCCCTCCACTTT
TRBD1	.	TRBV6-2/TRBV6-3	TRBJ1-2	CASSYSSSRTGGGYTF	TGTGCCAGCAGTTACTCGAGTTCTCGGACAGGGGGCGGCTACACCTTC
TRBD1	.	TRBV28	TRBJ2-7	CASSSNRGRGYEQYF	TGTGCCAGCAGTTCAAACAGGGGGCGCGGATACGAGCAGTACTTC
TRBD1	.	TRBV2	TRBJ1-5	CASRKGGQSNQPQHF	TGTGCCAGCAGGAAGGGGGGACAGAGCAATCAGCCCCAGCATTTT
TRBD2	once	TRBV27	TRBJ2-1	CASSSGLAGTNEQFF	TGTGCCAGCAGTTCTGGACTAGCGGGAACGAATGAGCAGTTCTTC
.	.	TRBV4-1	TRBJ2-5	CASSHVGSWETQYF	TGCGCCAGCAGCCACGTTGGGAGTTGGGAGACCCAGTACTTC
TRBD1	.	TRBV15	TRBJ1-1	CATSRGYGTGGGEAFF	TGTGCCACCAGCAGGGGCTATGGGACAGGGGGTGGGGAAGCTTTCTTT
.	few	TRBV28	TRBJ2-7	CASSLLSRASEQYF	TGTGCCAGCAGTTTATTAAGCAGGGCTAGCGAGCAGTACTTC
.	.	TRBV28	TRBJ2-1	CASSFRGRADNEQFF	TGTGCCAGCAGTTTTAGGGGGAGGGCCGACAATGAGCAGTTCTTC
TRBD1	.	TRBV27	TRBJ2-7	CASSSTGGPYDEQYF	TGTGCCAGCAGTTCGACAGGGGGCCCTTACGACGAGCAGTACTTC
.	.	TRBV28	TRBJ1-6	CASSPPPGRNSPLHF	TGTGCCAGCAGTCCTCCCCCAGGGCGGAATTCACCCCTCCACTTT
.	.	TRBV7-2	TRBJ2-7	CASSLPVYEQYF	TGTGCCAGCAGCTTACCCGTCTACGAGCAGTACTTC
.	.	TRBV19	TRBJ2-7	CASSKGQIYEQYF	TGTGCCAGTAGTAAAGGACAGATCTACGAGCAGTACTTC
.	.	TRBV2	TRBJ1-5	CASTGSLGNQPQHF	TGTGCCAGCACGGGGTCTCTGGGCAATCAGCCCCAGCATTTT
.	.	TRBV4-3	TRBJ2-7	CASSQVRGGGSYEQYF	TGCGCCAGCAGCCAAGTGAGGGGGGGAGGGTCCTACGAGCAGTACTTC
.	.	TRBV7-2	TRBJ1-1	CASSLAFGGLNTEAFF	TGTGCCAGCAGCTTAGCGTTCGGAGGGCTGAACACTGAAGCTTTCTTT
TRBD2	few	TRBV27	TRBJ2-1	CASSSHTGTSGTGSYNEQFF	TGTGCCAGCAGCAGCCACACCGGGACTAGCGGAACCGGCTCCTACAATGAGCAGTTCTTC
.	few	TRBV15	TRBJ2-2	CATSRDRTGELFF	TGTGCCACCAGCAGAGATCGGACCGGGGAGCTGTTTTTT
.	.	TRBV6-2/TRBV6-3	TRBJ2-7	CASSWSFWANEQYF	TGTGCCAGCAGTTGGTCGTTTTGGGCTAACGAGCAGTACTTC
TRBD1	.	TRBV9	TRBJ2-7	CASSDDRGEQYF	TGTGCCAGCAGCGACGACAGGGGTGAGCAGTACTTC
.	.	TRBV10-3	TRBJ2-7	CASTLGQVDGRGTYEQYF	TGTGCCAGCACCCTCGGACAAGTGGACGGGAGAGGAACCTACGAGCAGTACTTC
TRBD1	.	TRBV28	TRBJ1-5	CASSGEGQGFLSNQPQHF	TGTGCCAGCAGTGGTGAGGGACAGGGGTTTCTTAGCAATCAGCCCCAGCATTTT
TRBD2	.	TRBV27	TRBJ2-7	CASRVAGGSYEQYF	TGTGCCAGCAGGGTAGCGGGAGGGTCCTACGAGCAGTACTTC
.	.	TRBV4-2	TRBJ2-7	CASSLRTNVGASSYEQYF	TGTGCCAGCAGCCTAAGGACTAACGTGGGAGCGAGCTCCTACGAGCAGTACTTC
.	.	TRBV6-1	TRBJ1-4	CASSEGTATTNEKLFF	TGTGCCAGCAGTGAAGGAACAGCTACAACTAATGAAAAACTGTTTTTT
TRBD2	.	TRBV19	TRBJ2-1	CASRPDGRTNEQFF	TGTGCCAGTAGGCCTGACGGGAGGACCAATGAGCAGTTCTTC
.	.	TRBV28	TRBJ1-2	CASSLGGAFGYTF	TGTGCCAGCAGTTTAGGGGGGGCTTTTGGCTACACCTTC
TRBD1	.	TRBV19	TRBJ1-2	CASRKTGTNYGYTF	TGTGCCAGTAGGAAGACAGGGACTAACTATGGCTACACCTTC
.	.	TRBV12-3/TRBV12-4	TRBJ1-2	CASSIQGLYGYTF	TGTGCCAGCAGTATACAGGGCCTCTATGGCTACACCTTC
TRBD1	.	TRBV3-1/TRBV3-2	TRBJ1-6	CASSQGGQGVSPLHF	TGTGCCAGCAGCCAAGGGGGACAGGGGGTCTCACCCCTCCACTTT
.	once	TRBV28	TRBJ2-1	CASSLGHPNEQFF	TGTGCCAGCAGTTTAGGGCACCCTAATGAGCAGTTCTTC
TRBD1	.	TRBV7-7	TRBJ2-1	CASSQRSAGGSNEQFF	TGTGCCAGCAGCCAGAGGTCGGCAGGGGGCTCCAATGAGCAGTTCTTC
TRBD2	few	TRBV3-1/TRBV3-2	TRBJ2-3	CASARASGSTDTQYF	TGTGCCAGCGCCAGGGCTAGCGGGAGCACAGATACGCAGTATTTT
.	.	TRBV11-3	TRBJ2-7	CASSLKAGRTYEQYF	TGTGCCAGCAGCTTAAAGGCGGGCCGGACTTACGAGCAGTACTTC
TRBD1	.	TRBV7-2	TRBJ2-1	CASSAALGQGVLNEQFF	TGTGCCAGCAGCGCCGCGTTAGGACAGGGGGTCCTCAATGAGCAGTTCTTC
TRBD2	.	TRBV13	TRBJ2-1	CASSHSGGNYNEQFF	TGTGCCAGCAGCCATAGCGGGGGAAATTACAATGAGCAGTTCTTC
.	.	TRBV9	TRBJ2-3	CASSSGPTDTQYF	TGTGCCAGCAGTAGCGGTCCAACAGATACGCAGTATTTT
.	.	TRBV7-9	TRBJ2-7	CASSPSVDSYEQYF	TGTGCCAGCAGCCCTAGCGTAGACTCCTACGAGCAGTACTTC
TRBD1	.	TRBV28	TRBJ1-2	CASSFTGQGAGGYTF	TGTGCCAGCAGTTTTACGGGACAGGGGGCAGGAGGCTACACCTTC
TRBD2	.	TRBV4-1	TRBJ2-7	CASSQDNAGGAYEQYF	TGCGCCAGCAGCCAAGATAATGCGGGAGGCGCTTACGAGCAGTACTTC
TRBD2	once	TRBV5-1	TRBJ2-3	CASSQRTSGRTDTQYF	TGCGCCAGCAGCCAGAGGACTAGCGGGAGAACAGATACGCAGTATTTT